The entry below describes one TCR beta chain. Germline is not matched at one junction end, which may reflect a read error. Germline CDR1 and CDR2: SSHAT and FNYEAQ (reference sequence). The CDR3 has 16 amino acids. Using immunoSEQ multiplex PCR, the repertoire was profiled, and TCRdb retains in-frame clones only, with some absent. Here the sample spans about 160,000 clones, 94% being singletons. These data belong to a study of OX40 agonist ivuxolimab in advanced cancers. This specimen was CD4+ or CD8+ T cells sorted from blood, taken in a trial of the OX40 agonist ivuxolimab. This chain joins TRBV7-7 and TRBJ2-2; 13 bases align to TRBD2. The sequence derives from an adult with an advanced solid tumor such as melanoma, head and neck, liver or kidney cancer. DNA for the CDR3: TGTGCTAGCAGCTTAGGACTAGCGGGGGACACCGGGGAGCTGTTTTTT. This encodes CASSLGLAGDTGELFF.